Listed below are T cell receptor beta chains from one sample, sequenced in a study of cytomegalovirus exposure and HLA in healthy donors. Sequenced by immunoSEQ multiplex PCR; TCRdb stores in-frame clones only, minus some. The profile covers 140,000 or so clones, with about 87% appearing a single time and 4.5% taken by the ten largest. The sequencing sample was made of PBMCs. Receptor source: a man younger than 30 in good health and CMV-seropositive. CDR3s include the opening cysteine and the closing phenylalanine or tryptophan. Each record gives: J gene, clone size, V gene, D gene, CDR3 protein, CDR3 DNA. D genes are given only for firm matches. Only some rows state a clone size, as once, few, many or a class for expanded clones.

>TRBJ2-3|NA|TRBV27|TRBD2
CASKERGGSDTQYF
TGTGCCAGCAAGGAGCGGGGGGGGTCAGATACGCAGTATTTT
>TRBJ1-2|few|TRBV6-5|NA
CASRVTALTYGYTF
TGTGCCAGCAGGGTGACAGCCTTGACCTATGGCTACACCTTC
>TRBJ1-4|NA|TRBV5-1|TRBD1
CASSLGQGGEKLFF
TGCGCCAGCAGCTTGGGACAGGGTGGTGAAAAACTGTTTTTT
>TRBJ1-1|NA|TRBV10-3|NA
CAISDFNTEAFF
TGTGCCATCAGTGACTTCAACACTGAAGCTTTCTTT
>TRBJ1-5|NA|TRBV28|TRBD1
CASSLWGQGNQPQHF
TGTGCCAGCAGTTTATGGGGACAGGGCAATCAGCCCCAGCATTTT
>TRBJ1-2|once|TRBV28|TRBD1
CASSTGDLYGYTF
TGTGCCAGCTCTACAGGGGATTTATATGGCTACACCTTC
>TRBJ1-4|NA|TRBV6-6|NA
CASSYSPATNEKLFF
TGTGCCAGCAGTTACTCACCGGCAACTAATGAAAAACTGTTTTTT
>TRBJ1-2|few|TRBV2|TRBD1
CASTGTAYGYTF
TGTGCCAGCACCGGGACAGCCTATGGCTACACCTTC
>TRBJ2-3|NA|TRBV27|TRBD1
CASNRGTLTDTQYF
TGTGCCAGCAACAGGGGGACCCTCACAGATACGCAGTATTTT
>TRBJ2-1|NA|TRBV30|TRBD2
CAWSDGAGGLVNNEQFF
TGTGCCTGGAGTGACGGGGCGGGAGGATTGGTGAACAATGAGCAGTTCTTC
>TRBJ1-2|NA|TRBV29-1|NA
CSAPVPPGVADYTF
TGCAGCGCCCCGGTTCCCCCAGGGGTTGCTGACTACACCTTC
>TRBJ2-3|NA|TRBV5-1|NA
CASSTGHRTDTQYF
TGCGCCAGCAGTACGGGACATCGCACAGATACGCAGTATTTT
>TRBJ2-1|NA|TRBV5-4|NA
CASSLDRNNEQFF
TGTGCCAGCAGCTTAGACAGAAACAATGAGCAGTTCTTC
>TRBJ1-6|NA|TRBV18|TRBD1
CASSAGQGQSPLHF
TGTGCCAGCTCGGCGGGACAGGGCCAATCACCCCTCCACTTT
>TRBJ2-2|NA|TRBV6-6|NA
CASFGREDTGELFF
TGTGCCAGCTTTGGACGGGAAGACACCGGGGAGCTGTTTTTT
>TRBJ1-1|NA|TRBV6-1|NA
CASSEAQGEAFF
TGTGCCAGCAGTGAAGCCCAGGGTGAAGCTTTCTTT
>TRBJ2-3|NA|TRBV7-9|NA
CASSLGTGSTDTQYF
TGTGCCAGCAGCTTAGGTACGGGTAGCACAGATACGCAGTATTTT
>TRBJ1-5|NA|TRBV28|TRBD1
CASSASGTGGRQPQHF
TGTGCCAGCAGTGCCTCCGGGACAGGGGGCAGACAGCCCCAGCATTTT
>TRBJ2-7|NA|TRBV19|TRBD2
CASSWREGIYEQYF
TGTGCCAGTAGTTGGCGGGAGGGGATCTACGAGCAGTACTTC
>TRBJ1-2|once|TRBV19|NA
CASSTRHGYTF
TGTGCCAGTAGTACCCGACACGGCTACACCTTC
>TRBJ2-1|NA|TRBV20-1|NA
CSAGGQDEQFF
TGCAGTGCCGGGGGTCAGGATGAGCAGTTCTTC
>TRBJ2-1|NA|TRBV30|NA
CAWSKWREKIAEQFF
TGTGCCTGGAGTAAGTGGCGGGAAAAAATCGCGGAGCAGTTCTTC
>TRBJ2-6|NA|TRBV25-1|TRBD1
CASSEGSGGLGANVLTF
TGTGCCAGCAGTGAAGGGTCAGGGGGTTTAGGGGCCAACGTCCTGACTTTC
>TRBJ1-2|NA|TRBV5-4|NA
CASSLGASDGYTF
TGTGCCAGCAGCTTGGGGGCCTCGGATGGCTACACCTTC
>TRBJ1-4|NA|TRBV19|NA
CASAQGATNEKLFF
TGTGCCAGTGCGCAGGGTGCAACTAATGAAAAACTGTTTTTT
>TRBJ2-7|NA|TRBV19|TRBD2
CASSIATGTGGSYEQYF
TGTGCCAGTAGTATTGCAACTGGGACGGGGGGCTCCTACGAGCAGTACTTC
>TRBJ1-5|NA|TRBV7-6|NA
CASSYDGYNQPQHF
TGTGCCAGCAGCTATGACGGGTACAATCAGCCCCAGCATTTT
>TRBJ1-6|few|TRBV19|TRBD1
CASTSDRSSNSPLHF
TGTGCCAGTACCTCGGACAGGAGTTCTAATTCACCCCTCCACTTT
>TRBJ1-2|NA|TRBV6-4|TRBD1
CASSPGTGDYGYTF
TGTGCCAGCAGCCCCGGGACAGGGGACTATGGCTACACCTTC